A selection of T cell receptor beta chains follows, all from one sample in a study of cytomegalovirus exposure and HLA in healthy donors. Here immunoSEQ multiplex PCR was the method, and the copy in TCRdb shows in-frame clones only, minus some. This table holds more than 90,000 clones, less than 70% found once. The sample consisted of PBMCs. The receptors here all came from a man in his fifties or sixties in good health and CMV-seronegative. CDR3s include the opening cysteine and the closing phenylalanine or tryptophan. Fields, in order: V gene, clone size, D gene, J gene, CDR3 DNA, CDR3 protein. D genes are given only for firm matches. A clone size is listed for some rows: how often the clone was seen (once, few, many), or a class if it is expanded.

>TRBV10-3|-|-|TRBJ2-3
TGTGCCATCACCGATAGTTTAGATACGCAGTATTTT
CAITDSLDTQYF
>TRBV28|-|TRBD1|TRBJ2-2
TGTGCCAGCAGTTTAGAAAGGGGGCGGAACACCGGGGAGCTGTTTTTT
CASSLERGRNTGELFF
>TRBV7-8|-|-|TRBJ1-2
TGTGCCAGCAGCCCAGGCGGGGGTTGGGACTATGGCTACACCTTC
CASSPGGGWDYGYTF
>TRBV29-1|-|TRBD1|TRBJ1-4
TGCAGCGTTGAAGGCAGGGGGGTTAATGAAAAACTGTTTTTT
CSVEGRGVNEKLFF
>TRBV5-1|-|-|TRBJ1-5
TGCGCCAGCAGCCCAGGGTCGGGCAATCAGCCCCAGCATTTT
CASSPGSGNQPQHF
>TRBV15|-|-|TRBJ1-5
TGTGCCACCAGCAATTCGGACTATCAGCCCCAGCATTTT
CATSNSDYQPQHF
>TRBV28|few|TRBD1|TRBJ1-1
TGTGCCAGCAGTCCCCTCGGACAGGAGAACACTGAAGCTTTCTTT
CASSPLGQENTEAFF
>TRBV5-1|-|TRBD1|TRBJ1-2
TGCGCCAGCAGCTTGAGCCAGGGGGCCTATGGCTACACCTTC
CASSLSQGAYGYTF
>TRBV7-2|-|TRBD2|TRBJ2-1
TGTGCCAGCAGCTCGGGAGGGAGCGGGATTTCAGGAAATGAGCAGTTCTTC
CASSSGGSGISGNEQFF
>TRBV4-2|-|-|TRBJ2-3
TGTGCCAGCAGCCAGAGCTATTCCGGGAGCTCGGCAGATACGCAGTATTTT
CASSQSYSGSSADTQYF
>TRBV9|few|-|TRBJ2-2
TGTGCCAGCAGCGTAAACAGTTGGAACACCGGGGAGCTGTTTTTT
CASSVNSWNTGELFF
>TRBV19|-|-|TRBJ2-7
TGTGCCAGTAGTATATTAGCCGGAGGCCCCTACGAGCAGTACTTC
CASSILAGGPYEQYF
>TRBV7-2|once|TRBD2|TRBJ2-7
TGTGCCAGCAGCCCCCTGAGCGGGGCAAACTACGAGCAGTACTTC
CASSPLSGANYEQYF
>TRBV15|-|-|TRBJ1-2
TGTGCCACCAGCAGAGTGTCCCCGGGGGGCTACACCTTC
CATSRVSPGGYTF
>TRBV9|-|TRBD2|TRBJ2-5
TGTGCCAGCAGCGGAGCGGGACTCCAAGAGACCCAGTACTTC
CASSGAGLQETQYF
>TRBV30|-|TRBD1|TRBJ2-5
TGTGCCCGTAAAACCCAGGGGGAAGAGACCCAGTACTTC
CARKTQGEETQYF
>TRBV7-3|-|-|TRBJ1-1
TGTGCCAGCAGCCCATACCGGGACACTCCTGAAGCTTTCTTT
CASSPYRDTPEAFF
>TRBV5-1|-|-|TRBJ1-4
TGCGCCAGCAGCGTATCTCAGGGTAAACTGTTTTTT
CASSVSQGKLFF
>TRBV11-3|-|-|TRBJ1-1
TGTGCCAGCAGCCCGAGGGGGGGGCATGGAGGTGAAGCTTTCTTT
CASSPRGGHGGEAFF
>TRBV30|-|-|TRBJ1-1
TGTGCCTGGAGTATCGGAGGGGCGAACACTGAAGCTTTCTTT
CAWSIGGANTEAFF
>TRBV7-2|-|TRBD1|TRBJ1-2
TGTGCCAGCAGCGCCGGTTGGAGGGGGCGGGCCTATGGCTACACCTTC
CASSAGWRGRAYGYTF
>TRBV19|-|-|TRBJ2-1
TGTGCCAGTAGCCGAAGGACGGAGGCTCAGTTCTTC
CASSRRTEAQFF
>TRBV9|-|-|TRBJ1-2
TGTGCCAGCAGCCCGAACAGGGATAACTATGGCTACACCTTC
CASSPNRDNYGYTF
>TRBV4-3|-|-|TRBJ1-2
TGCGCCAGCAGCCAAGATAGATGGTCCTATGGCTACACCTTC
CASSQDRWSYGYTF
>TRBV6-5|-|TRBD1|TRBJ2-7
TGTGCCAGCAGTTACTCGGGACAGAGGGCCTACGAGCAGTACTTC
CASSYSGQRAYEQYF
>TRBV29-1|-|TRBD1|TRBJ2-3
TGCAGCGATACGACAGGGATCAGAGGAGATACGCAGTATTTT
CSDTTGIRGDTQYF
>TRBV27|-|-|TRBJ2-4
TGTGCCAGTAGGGAGAGCTTAGCCAAAAACATTCAGTACTTC
CASRESLAKNIQYF
>TRBV5-1|-|-|TRBJ1-1
TGCGCCAGCAGCGACGTCCGAGGGACTGAAGCTTTCTTT
CASSDVRGTEAFF
>TRBV4-2|-|-|TRBJ2-2
TGTGCCAGCAGCCGAATTTTGGACCGACTAACCGGGGAGCTGTTTTTT
CASSRILDRLTGELFF
>TRBV5-4|few|-|TRBJ2-3
TGTGCCAGCAGCTTGGACGCGAATACGCAGTATTTT
CASSLDANTQYF
>TRBV6-5|-|-|TRBJ2-5
TGTGCCAGCAGAACCGGGGGTCCGGGGGAGACCCAGTACTTC
CASRTGGPGETQYF
>TRBV19|-|-|TRBJ1-5
TGTGCCAGTAGTATTCTTAGTGGCAATCAGCCCCAGCATTTT
CASSILSGNQPQHF
>TRBV18|-|-|TRBJ1-2
TGTGCCAGCTCACCAAATCGGGGTGGCGGCTACACCTTC
CASSPNRGGGYTF
>TRBV6-1|-|-|TRBJ2-7
TGTGCCAGCAGCGCGGACATTGCCGGGGGACGCGAGCAGTACTTC
CASSADIAGGREQYF
>TRBV25-1|-|TRBD1|TRBJ1-1
TGTGCCAGCTACACAGGGGGTCGAACTGAAGCTTTCTTT
CASYTGGRTEAFF
>TRBV4-1|-|-|TRBJ1-2
TGCGCCAGCAGCCAAGAGTCAGGAGCTAGGGGTGGCTACACCTTC
CASSQESGARGGYTF
>TRBV10-3|-|-|TRBJ2-2
TGTGCCATCAGTCCCGACAATCCCCTGAACACCGGGGAGCTGTTTTTT
CAISPDNPLNTGELFF
>TRBV6-1|few|-|TRBJ1-4
TGTGCCAGCAGTGAATACCGGGAGGTTCGGGAAAAACTGTTTTTT
CASSEYREVREKLFF
>TRBV7-9|-|TRBD2|TRBJ2-1
TGTGCCAGCAGCTTCTGGCTAGCGGAATACAATGAGCAGTTCTTC
CASSFWLAEYNEQFF
>TRBV29-1|-|TRBD2|TRBJ2-3
TGCAGCGTTGAACTTAGCGGGGGGGCAGATACGCAGTATTTT
CSVELSGGADTQYF
>TRBV4-3|-|-|TRBJ1-1
TGCGCCAGCAGCCTCCTTTTGGCGAAGGGGATGAACACTGAAGCTTTCTTT
CASSLLLAKGMNTEAFF
>TRBV18|once|-|TRBJ2-2
TGTGCCAGCTCACCTCGCCAGGGAGGACTGGTAGGGGAGCTGTTTTTT
CASSPRQGGLVGELFF
>TRBV4-1|-|-|TRBJ1-3
TGCGCCAGCAGCCACCAGGGTTACGGAAACACCATATATTTT
CASSHQGYGNTIYF
>TRBV11-3|-|-|TRBJ2-5
TGTGCCAGCAGTCCGGAGCGGGAGACCCAGTACTTC
CASSPERETQYF
>TRBV5-1|-|TRBD1|TRBJ2-5
TGCGCCAGCAGCTTGTTGACAGGGTATGAGCAGTACTTC
CASSLLTGYEQYF
>TRBV7-3|-|TRBD2|TRBJ2-1
TGTGCCAGCCGTCCAGCGGGAGTAGACAATGAGCAGTTCTTC
CASRPAGVDNEQFF
>TRBV27|once|TRBD2|TRBJ2-1
TGTGCCAGCAGTCCTTCTCAGGGGACTAGCGGGAGGACGTTCTTC
CASSPSQGTSGRTFF
>TRBV5-4|-|-|TRBJ2-1
TGTGCCAGCAGCTTGGTTGGGGCGGAGGGAAACAACAATGAGCAGTTCTTC
CASSLVGAEGNNNEQFF
>TRBV6-1|-|-|TRBJ1-1
TGTGCCAGCAGCTCACTCCCGACAGCGAACACTGAAGCTTTCTTT
CASSSLPTANTEAFF
>TRBV5-8|-|-|TRBJ2-3
TGTGCCAGCAGCTTGGCTGACAGGTTCGCAGATACGCAGTATTTT
CASSLADRFADTQYF
>TRBV28|-|-|TRBJ1-2
TGTGCCAGCAGCATGCCCGGGAGGAGCGAGGGCTACACCTTC
CASSMPGRSEGYTF
>TRBV5-1|-|TRBD1|TRBJ1-5
TGCGCCAGCAGCTTGGCCGGGACAGAGGGGAATCAGCCCCAGCATTTT
CASSLAGTEGNQPQHF
>TRBV6-5|few|-|TRBJ1-5
TGTGCCAGCAGATCAGGGGATCAGCCCCAGCATTTT
CASRSGDQPQHF
>TRBV4-1|-|TRBD1|TRBJ1-1
TGCGCCAGCAGCCGGGACAGGGAGAACACTGAAGCTTTCTTT
CASSRDRENTEAFF
>TRBV4-2|-|-|TRBJ2-1
TGTGCCAGCAGCCCCGACCATCAGGGGCCCAGCTACAATGAGCAGTTCTTC
CASSPDHQGPSYNEQFF